These T cell receptor beta chains were read from a single sample in a study of blood T cells in healthy people across ages. From the 5' RACE reads, TCRdb called clonotypes with MiXCR, one entry per CDR3 protein. The sample holds approximately 700,000 distinct CDR3 sequences, 32% seen once. Material for sequencing was blood. These receptors all stem from a woman older than 75 in good health. Both conserved end residues are part of each CDR3. A D gene is named only where the DNA matches it firmly. Rows may omit the clone size; those that give it use once, few, many or a size class.

>TRBJ1-2|many|TRBD1|TRBV12-3/TRBV12-4
CASRETGIKGYTF
TGTGCCAGCAGAGAGACAGGGATCAAGGGCTACACCTTC
>TRBJ2-4|NA|TRBD2|TRBV4-1
CASSQDAGQTSVINIQYF
TGCGCCAGCAGCCAAGACGCGGGGCAGACTAGCGTGATAAACATTCAGTACTTC
>TRBJ2-7|NA|NA|TRBV12-5
CTSAALHEQYF
TGTACTAGTGCCGCCCTCCACGAGCAGTACTTC
>TRBJ1-1|NA|TRBD1|TRBV28
CASSPPYRGRLTMNTEAFF
TGTGCCAGCAGTCCGCCTTACAGGGGGCGGTTAACTATGAACACTGAAGCTTTCTTT
>TRBJ1-5|NA|TRBD1|TRBV7-2
CASGRDSGNQPQHF
TGTGCCAGCGGCCGGGACAGCGGCAATCAGCCCCAGCATTTT
>TRBJ2-1|many|NA|TRBV12-3/TRBV12-4
CASSLLGNEQFF
TGTGCCAGCAGTTTATTGGGCAATGAGCAGTTCTTC
>TRBJ2-2|many|TRBD1|TRBV7-7
CASSVGQGHGELFF
TGTGCTAGCAGCGTCGGACAGGGGCACGGGGAGCTGTTTTTT
>TRBJ1-6|few|NA|TRBV9
CASSVGDVLGDSLLHF
TGTGCCAGCAGCGTAGGGGATGTCCTGGGGGATTCACTCCTCCACTTT
>TRBJ2-1|many|NA|TRBV20-1
CSARGFTVSSYNEQFF
TGCAGTGCCAGGGGCTTCACCGTTAGCTCCTACAATGAGCAGTTCTTC
>TRBJ2-5|many|TRBD2|TRBV6-5
CASSPGLAQETQYF
TGTGCCAGCAGTCCTGGACTAGCTCAAGAGACCCAGTACTTC
>TRBJ1-6|NA|NA|TRBV15
CATSRDWGGDSPLHF
TGTGCCACCAGCAGAGATTGGGGGGGGGATTCACCCCTCCACTTT
>TRBJ2-1|NA|NA|TRBV7-9
CASGPRDQPREQFF
TGTGCCAGCGGCCCCCGGGACCAGCCAAGGGAGCAGTTCTTC
>TRBJ1-2|few|TRBD1|TRBV30
CAWRAPDRGDYGYTF
TGTGCCTGGAGAGCTCCGGACAGGGGGGACTATGGCTACACCTTC
>TRBJ2-5|NA|TRBD2|TRBV28
CASSLGASTGGETQYF
TGTGCCAGCAGTTTAGGGGCCTCAACGGGGGGAGAGACCCAGTACTTC
>TRBJ2-7|many|TRBD1|TRBV28
CASSTGGAIVYEQYF
TGTGCCAGCAGTACAGGGGGCGCGATCGTCTACGAGCAGTACTTC
>TRBJ1-1|NA|TRBD1|TRBV6-6
CASRRTGDTEAFF
TGTGCCAGCAGAAGGACAGGGGACACTGAAGCTTTCTTT
>TRBJ2-7|many|NA|TRBV15
CATSRRGGAGSYEQYF
TGTGCCACCAGCAGACGAGGGGGGGCAGGGTCCTACGAGCAGTACTTC
>TRBJ2-3|many|NA|TRBV30
CAWRLGGTDTQYF
TGTGCCTGGAGACTAGGAGGCACAGATACGCAGTATTTT
>TRBJ2-7|NA|NA|TRBV5-1
CASSTLSEYEQYF
TGCGCCAGCAGCACCTTATCGGAGTACGAGCAGTACTTC
>TRBJ1-1|NA|NA|TRBV30
CAWSQNRGTEAFF
TGTGCCTGGAGTCAGAATCGAGGCACTGAAGCTTTCTTT
>TRBJ2-1|NA|NA|TRBV20-1
CSARVWGTDEQFF
TGCAGTGCTAGAGTCTGGGGGACGGATGAGCAGTTCTTC
>TRBJ2-7|many|TRBD2|TRBV9
CASSTRGGFYEQYF
TGTGCCAGCAGCACCCGGGGGGGGTTCTACGAGCAGTACTTC
>TRBJ1-1|NA|NA|TRBV20-1
CSAGAENTEAFF
TGCAGTGCTGGAGCGGAGAACACTGAAGCTTTCTTT
>TRBJ2-5|many|NA|TRBV21-1
CASSKGCTQETQYF
TGTGCCAGCAGCAAAGGGTGCACCCAAGAGACCCAGTACTTC
>TRBJ2-1|NA|NA|TRBV18
CASSPDGFSYNEQFF
TGTGCCAGCTCACCCGACGGATTCTCCTACAATGAGCAGTTCTTC
>TRBJ2-7|few|TRBD2|TRBV4-1
CASSQTSSGGHRSYEQYF
TGCGCCAGCAGCCAAACATCTAGCGGGGGCCATCGGTCCTACGAGCAGTACTTC
>TRBJ1-5|many|NA|TRBV6-2/TRBV6-3
CASNLVRDQPQHF
TGTGCCAGCAACCTCGTCAGGGATCAGCCCCAGCATTTT